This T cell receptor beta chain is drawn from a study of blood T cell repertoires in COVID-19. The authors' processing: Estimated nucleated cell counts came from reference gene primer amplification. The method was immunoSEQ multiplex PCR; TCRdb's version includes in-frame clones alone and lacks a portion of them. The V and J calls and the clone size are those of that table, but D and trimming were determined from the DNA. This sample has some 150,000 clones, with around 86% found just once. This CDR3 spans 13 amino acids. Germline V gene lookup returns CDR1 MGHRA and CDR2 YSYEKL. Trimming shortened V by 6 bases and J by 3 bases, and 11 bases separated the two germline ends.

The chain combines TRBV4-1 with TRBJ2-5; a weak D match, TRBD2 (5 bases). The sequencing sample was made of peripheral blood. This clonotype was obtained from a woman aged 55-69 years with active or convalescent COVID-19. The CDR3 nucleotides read TGCGCCAGCAGACCCTGGGGAGAAGAGACCCAGTACTTC. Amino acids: CASRPWGEETQYF.